This T cell receptor beta chain comes out of a study of blood T cell repertoires in COVID-19. Clones were sequenced by immunoSEQ multiplex PCR, and TCRdb holds only the in-frame ones, with some missing. The top ten hold around 10% of the sample, which has more than 350,000 clones, just under 90% seen once. CDR1 is LNHNV and CDR2 is YYDKDF in the germline V gene (reference sequence). Trimming removed 3 bases from V and 4 bases from J, with 12 bases in between. CDR3 size: 14 residues. This clone appeared a single time. The chain joins TRBV15 to TRBJ2-5, with D possibly matching TRBD2 (5 bases). The specimen sequenced was PBMCs or T cells enriched from blood (not recorded which). The receptor was isolated from a woman in her 50s who had recovered from COVID-19. This CDR3 reads CATSRPGSIETQYF. CDR3 bases: TGTGCCACCAGCAGGCCGGGATCCATAGAGACCCAGTACTTC.